This TCR beta chain was sequenced for a study of fetal regulatory T cell absence and autoimmunity. Method: immunoSEQ multiplex PCR; TCRdb's copy keeps in-frame clones and lacks some. This repertoire shows approximately 94,000 clones, roughly 70% found once; its top ten account for 2%. Trimming shortened V by 5 bases and J by 1 base, and 18 bases separated the two germline ends. In germline, CDR1 is SGHTA, CDR2 FQGNSA. This CDR3 region has 18 residues. Study-wide findings and caveats: Oligoclonal TCR enrichment in pancreas over cord blood reached over 95-fold for some clones.

As to this clone: No antigen is known for it.

The clonotype was recovered from a male donor with IPEX syndrome. This chain uses TRBV7-2 with TRBJ2-6, with D tentatively TRBD1 (5 bases). Sequenced sample: pancreas tissue. CDR3 DNA: TGTGCCAGCAGCCGAGGATCAGGGCCCATTTCTGGGGCCAACGTCCTGACTTTC. Residues: CASSRGSGPISGANVLTF.